What follows describes a single TCR beta chain. Its target is unknown. The sample originates from a study of cytomegalovirus exposure and HLA in healthy donors. Study results and caveats: TCR beta chains numbering some 160 were designated cytomegalovirus-associated.

PCR used 60 Vbeta primers and 13 Jbeta primers. Data came from immunoSEQ multiplex PCR; TCRdb stores just in-frame clones and leaves some out. This table holds about 210,000 clones, about 84% found once. The receptor was isolated from a woman between 25 and 40 years old in good health and CMV-seropositive. The sequenced sample consisted of PBMCs.

CDR3 sequence: CASSETTRTYNEQFF. As DNA, the CDR3 is TGTGCCAGCAGTGAAACAACTAGAACCTACAATGAGCAGTTCTTC. The genes are TRBV6-1 and TRBJ2-1, with D possibly matching TRBD2 (5 bases). Deletions cut 2 bases from V and 2 bases from J, with 10 bases between. Germline V lookup: CDR1 MNHNS, CDR2 SASEGT. CDR3 length equals 15 residues.